This TCR beta chain originates from a study of cytomegalovirus exposure and HLA in healthy donors. General study findings and limits: Within a later analysis, the majority of CMV-associated TCR beta chains appeared HLA-restricted. Accurate HLA-A and HLA-B prediction from TCR beta sequences was reported for most subjects. Earlier analysis yielded a pattern in which most TCR beta V segments were productive about 87% or about 30% of the time. After further analysis at a later stage, 16,951 TCR beta sequences were associated with HLA alleles at 0.05 false discovery rate.

This clone was detected once. Its antigen is still unknown. A multiplex PCR was run with 60 Vbeta primers and 13 Jbeta primers. Data came from immunoSEQ multiplex PCR; TCRdb stores just in-frame clones and leaves some out. The data show around 170,000 clones, 80% seen once. This TCR derives from a middle-aged man in good health and CMV-seropositive. Sequences were obtained from PBMCs.

The CDR3 DNA reads TGTGCCTGGAGCACCGGAGGGACAGGGCAGGACGAGCAGTACTTC. Protein product: CAWSTGGTGQDEQYF. The chain joins TRBV30 to TRBJ2-7, with TRBD1 matching 9 bases. CDR3 length: 15 amino acids. The J segment lost 5 bases and the V segment lost 3 bases, leaving 11 bases of the junction unmatched. The germline V gene encodes CDR1 GTSNPN and CDR2 SVGIG (reference sequence).